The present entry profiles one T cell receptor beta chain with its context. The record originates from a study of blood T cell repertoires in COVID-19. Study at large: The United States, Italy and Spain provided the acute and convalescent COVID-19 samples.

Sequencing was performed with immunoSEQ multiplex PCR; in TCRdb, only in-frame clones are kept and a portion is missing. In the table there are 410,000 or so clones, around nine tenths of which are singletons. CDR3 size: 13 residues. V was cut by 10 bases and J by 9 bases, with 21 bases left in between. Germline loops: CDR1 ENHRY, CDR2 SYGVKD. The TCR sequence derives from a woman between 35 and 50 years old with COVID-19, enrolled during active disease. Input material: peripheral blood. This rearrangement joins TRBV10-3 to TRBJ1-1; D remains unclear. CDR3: CATGTDPSGKAFF. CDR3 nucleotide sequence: TGTGCCACTGGAACCGACCCAAGCGGTAAAGCTTTCTTT.